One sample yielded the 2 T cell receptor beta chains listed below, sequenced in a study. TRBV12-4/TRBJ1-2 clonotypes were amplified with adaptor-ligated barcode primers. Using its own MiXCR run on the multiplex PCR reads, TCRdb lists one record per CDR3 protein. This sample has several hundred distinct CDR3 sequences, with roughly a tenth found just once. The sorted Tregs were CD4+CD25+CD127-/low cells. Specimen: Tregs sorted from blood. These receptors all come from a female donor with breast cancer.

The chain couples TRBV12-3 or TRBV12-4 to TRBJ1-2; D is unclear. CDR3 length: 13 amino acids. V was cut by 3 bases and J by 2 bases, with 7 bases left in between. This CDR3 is CASSFERNYGYTF. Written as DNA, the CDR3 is TGTGCCAGCAGTTTTGAGCGGAACTATGGCTACACCTTC.

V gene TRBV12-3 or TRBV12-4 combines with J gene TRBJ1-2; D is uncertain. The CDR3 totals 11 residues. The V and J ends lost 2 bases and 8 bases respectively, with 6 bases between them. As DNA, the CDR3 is TGTGCCAGCAGTTTATTGTCCGGCTACACCTTC. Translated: CASSLLSGYTF.